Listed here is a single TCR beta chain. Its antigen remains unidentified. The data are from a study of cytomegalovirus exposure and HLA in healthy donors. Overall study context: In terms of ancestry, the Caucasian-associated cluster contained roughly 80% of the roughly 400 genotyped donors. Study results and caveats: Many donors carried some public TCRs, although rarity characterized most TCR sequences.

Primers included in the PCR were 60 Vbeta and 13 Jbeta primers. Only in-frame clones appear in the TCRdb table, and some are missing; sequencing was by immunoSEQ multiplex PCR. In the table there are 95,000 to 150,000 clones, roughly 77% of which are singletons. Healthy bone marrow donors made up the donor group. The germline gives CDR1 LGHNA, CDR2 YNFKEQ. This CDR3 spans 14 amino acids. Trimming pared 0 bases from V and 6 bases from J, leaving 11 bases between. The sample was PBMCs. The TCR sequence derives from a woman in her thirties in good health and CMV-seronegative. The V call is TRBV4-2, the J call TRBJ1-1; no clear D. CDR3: CASSQDEGLPEAFF. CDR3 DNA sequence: TGTGCCAGCAGCCAAGATGAAGGACTCCCTGAAGCTTTCTTT.